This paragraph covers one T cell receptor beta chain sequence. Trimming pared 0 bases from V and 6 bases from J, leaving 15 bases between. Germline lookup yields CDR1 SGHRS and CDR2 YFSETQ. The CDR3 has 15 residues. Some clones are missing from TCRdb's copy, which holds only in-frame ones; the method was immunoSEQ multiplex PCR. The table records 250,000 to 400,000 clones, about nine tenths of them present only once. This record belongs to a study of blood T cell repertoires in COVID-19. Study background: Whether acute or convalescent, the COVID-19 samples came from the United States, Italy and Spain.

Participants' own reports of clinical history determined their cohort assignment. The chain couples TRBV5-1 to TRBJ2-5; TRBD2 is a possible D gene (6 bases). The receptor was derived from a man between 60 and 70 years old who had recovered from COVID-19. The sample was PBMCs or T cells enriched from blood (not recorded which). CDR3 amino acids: CASSLEGGEVQTQYF. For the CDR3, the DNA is TGCGCCAGCAGCTTGGAGGGCGGGGAAGTTCAGACCCAGTACTTC. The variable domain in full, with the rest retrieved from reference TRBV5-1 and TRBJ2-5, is KAGVTQTPRYLIKTRGQQVTLSCSPISGHRSVSWYQQTPGQGLQFLFEYFSETQRNKGNFPGRFSGRQFSNSRSEMNVSTLELGDSALYLCASSLEGGEVQTQYFGPGTRLLVL.